The clone carrying this T cell receptor beta chain was detected a few times. TCRdb reprocessed the RT-PCR reads via MiXCR and lists one record per CDR3 protein. In the table there are 650,000 to 800,000 distinct CDR3 sequences, approximately 15% of which are singletons. CDR1 and CDR2 from the germline V gene are LGHNA and YNFKEQ. The CDR3 is made up of 17 amino acids. Trimming removed 0 bases at V and 2 bases at J, with 11 bases between. The source is a female donor in good health, serving as a healthy control. The rearrangement uses TRBV4-2 and TRBJ2-6; no reliable D call. Sequencing used memory CD4+ T cells from blood. The CDR3 loop reads CASSQEERVTGANVLTF. CDR3 DNA: TGTGCCAGCAGCCAAGAGGAAAGAGTTACTGGGGCCAACGTCCTGACTTTC.